This T cell receptor beta chain was profiled in a study of cytotoxic CD8 clonotypes in ibrutinib-treated CLL. Across the whole study: Patients attained approximately 24 partial and 2 complete responses; at median about 74 months, about 14 remained remitted while around twelve progressed.

Germline lookup yields CDR1 MNHEY and CDR2 SVGAGI. The CDR3 has 12 residues. Investigators sourced around 1.9 micrograms of genomic DNA from cryopreserved PBMCs for TCR beta libraries. Deep sequencing aimed at 1 in 200,000 to 1 in 1 million T cells' resolution. Using immunoSEQ multiplex PCR, the repertoire was profiled, and TCRdb retains in-frame clones only, with some absent. This table has more than 200,000 clones, 70% appearing once. Worth noting for this clone: At one boundary the junction diverges from the germline segment, which might be a read error.

The material was PBMCs, obtained after 24 months of ibrutinib treatment. This receptor was obtained from a human donor with chronic lymphocytic leukemia. The rearrangement links TRBV6-5 to TRBJ2-7; TRBD2 aligns across 8 bases. The CDR3 nucleotides read TGTGCCAGCACCTCGGGAGATGGGACTAGGGACTTC. Amino acid sequence: CASTSGDGTRDF.